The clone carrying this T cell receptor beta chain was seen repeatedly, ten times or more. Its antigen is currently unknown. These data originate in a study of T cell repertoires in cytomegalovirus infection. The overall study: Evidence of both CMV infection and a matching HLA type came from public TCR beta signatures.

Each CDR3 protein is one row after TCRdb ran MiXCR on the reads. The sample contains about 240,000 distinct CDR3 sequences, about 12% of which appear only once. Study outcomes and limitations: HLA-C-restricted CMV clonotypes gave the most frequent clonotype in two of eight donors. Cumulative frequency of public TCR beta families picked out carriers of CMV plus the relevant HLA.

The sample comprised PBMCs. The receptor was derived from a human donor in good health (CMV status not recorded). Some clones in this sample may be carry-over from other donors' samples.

The CDR3 reads CASSPGVGTGSWAQHF. CDR3 bases: TGTGCCAGCAGTCCAGGCGTGGGGACAGGTAGCTGGGCCCAGCATTTT. This sequence joins TRBV12-3 or TRBV12-4 and TRBJ1-5, with 8 bases matching TRBD1. V shed 5 bases and J 11 bases; nucleotides not matched to a gene: 17. CDR3 length: 16 amino acids.